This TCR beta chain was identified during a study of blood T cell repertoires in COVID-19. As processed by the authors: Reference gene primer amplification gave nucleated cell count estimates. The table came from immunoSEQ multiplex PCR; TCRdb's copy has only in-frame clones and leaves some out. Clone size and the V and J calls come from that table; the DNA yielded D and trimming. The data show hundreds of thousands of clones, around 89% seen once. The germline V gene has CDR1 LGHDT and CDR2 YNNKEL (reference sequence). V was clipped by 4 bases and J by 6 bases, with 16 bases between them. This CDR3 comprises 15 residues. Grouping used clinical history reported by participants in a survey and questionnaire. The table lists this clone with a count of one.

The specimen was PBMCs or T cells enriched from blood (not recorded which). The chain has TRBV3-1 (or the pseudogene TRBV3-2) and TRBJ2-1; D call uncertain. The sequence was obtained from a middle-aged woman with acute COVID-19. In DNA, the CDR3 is TGTGCCAGCAGCCGACTTAATCCCGGCTCCAATGAGCAGTTCTTC. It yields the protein CASSRLNPGSNEQFF.